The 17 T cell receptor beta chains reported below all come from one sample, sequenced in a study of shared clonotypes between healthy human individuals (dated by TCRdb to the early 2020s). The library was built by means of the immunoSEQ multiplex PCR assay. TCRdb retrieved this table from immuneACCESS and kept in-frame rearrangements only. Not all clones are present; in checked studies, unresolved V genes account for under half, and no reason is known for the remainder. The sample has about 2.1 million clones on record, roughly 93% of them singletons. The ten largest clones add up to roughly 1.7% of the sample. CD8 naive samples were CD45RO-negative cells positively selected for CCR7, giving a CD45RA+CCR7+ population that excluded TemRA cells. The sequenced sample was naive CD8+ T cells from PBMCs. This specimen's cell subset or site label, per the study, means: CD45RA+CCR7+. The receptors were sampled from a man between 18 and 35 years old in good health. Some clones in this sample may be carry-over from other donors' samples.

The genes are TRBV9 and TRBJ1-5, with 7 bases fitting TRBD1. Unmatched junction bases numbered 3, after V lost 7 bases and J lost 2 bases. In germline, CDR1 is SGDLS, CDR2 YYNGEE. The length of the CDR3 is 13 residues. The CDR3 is CASDRDGNQPQHF. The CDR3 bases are TGTGCCAGCGACAGGGATGGCAATCAGCCCCAGCATTTT.

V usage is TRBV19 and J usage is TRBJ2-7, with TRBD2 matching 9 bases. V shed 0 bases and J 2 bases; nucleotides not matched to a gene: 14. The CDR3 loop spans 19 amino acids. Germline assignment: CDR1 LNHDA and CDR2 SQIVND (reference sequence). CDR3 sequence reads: CASSIDRTSENGGAYEQYF. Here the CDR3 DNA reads TGTGCCAGTAGTATAGATCGGACTAGCGAGAACGGTGGAGCCTACGAGCAGTACTTC.

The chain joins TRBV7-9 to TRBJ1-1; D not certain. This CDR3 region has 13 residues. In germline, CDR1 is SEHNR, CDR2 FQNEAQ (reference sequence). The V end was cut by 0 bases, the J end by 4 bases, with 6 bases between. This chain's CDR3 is CASSLAWGTEAFF. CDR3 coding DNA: TGTGCCAGCAGCTTAGCATGGGGCACTGAAGCTTTCTTT.

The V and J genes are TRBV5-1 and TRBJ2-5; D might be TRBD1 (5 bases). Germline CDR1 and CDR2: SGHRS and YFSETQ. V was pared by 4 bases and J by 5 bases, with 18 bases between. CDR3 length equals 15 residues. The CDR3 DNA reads TGCGCCAGCAGCACGGCGACAGTCCGCGCCGAGACCCAGTACTTC. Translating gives CASSTATVRAETQYF.

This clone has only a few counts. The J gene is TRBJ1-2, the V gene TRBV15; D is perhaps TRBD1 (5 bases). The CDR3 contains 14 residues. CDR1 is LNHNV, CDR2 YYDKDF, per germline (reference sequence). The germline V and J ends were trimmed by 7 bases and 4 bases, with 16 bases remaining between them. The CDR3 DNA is TGTGCCACCAAGCCAGGGCCTCAGGTCTATGGCTACACCTTC. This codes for CATKPGPQVYGYTF.

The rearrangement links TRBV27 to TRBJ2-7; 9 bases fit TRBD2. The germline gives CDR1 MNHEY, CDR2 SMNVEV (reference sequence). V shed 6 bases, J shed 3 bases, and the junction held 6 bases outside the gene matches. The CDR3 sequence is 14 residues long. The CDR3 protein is CASRRGRDIYEQYF. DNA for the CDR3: TGTGCCAGCAGACGCGGGAGGGATATCTACGAGCAGTACTTC.

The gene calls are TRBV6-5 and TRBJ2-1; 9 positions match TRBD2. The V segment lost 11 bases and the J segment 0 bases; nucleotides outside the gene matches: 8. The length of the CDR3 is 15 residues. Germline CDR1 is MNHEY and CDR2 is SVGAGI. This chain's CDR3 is CAARREGSSYNEQFF. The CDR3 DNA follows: TGTGCCGCCAGGCGGGAGGGGAGCTCCTACAATGAGCAGTTCTTC.

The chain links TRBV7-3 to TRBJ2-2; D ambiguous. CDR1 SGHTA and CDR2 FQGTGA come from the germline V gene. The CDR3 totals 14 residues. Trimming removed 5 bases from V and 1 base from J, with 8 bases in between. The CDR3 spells CASSPNLNTGELFF. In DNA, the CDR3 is TGTGCCAGCAGCCCCAATCTGAACACCGGGGAGCTGTTTTTT. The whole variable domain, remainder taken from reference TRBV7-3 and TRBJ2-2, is GAGVSQTPSNKVTEKGKYVELRCDPISGHTALYWYRQSLGQGPEFLIYFQGTGAADDSGLPNDRFFAVRPEGSVSTLKIQRTERGDSAVYLCASSPNLNTGELFFGEGSRLTVL.

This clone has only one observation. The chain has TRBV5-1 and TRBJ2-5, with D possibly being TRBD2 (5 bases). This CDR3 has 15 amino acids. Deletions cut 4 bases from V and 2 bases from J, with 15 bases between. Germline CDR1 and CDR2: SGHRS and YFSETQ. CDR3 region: CASSPGVGYQETQYF. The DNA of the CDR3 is TGCGCCAGCAGCCCCGGGGTGGGGTATCAAGAGACCCAGTACTTC.

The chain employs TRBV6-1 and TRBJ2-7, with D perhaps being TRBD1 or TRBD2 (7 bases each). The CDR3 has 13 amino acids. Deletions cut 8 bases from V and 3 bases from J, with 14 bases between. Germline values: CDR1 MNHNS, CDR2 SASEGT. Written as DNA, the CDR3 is TGTGCCAGCGGTCAGGGGGGGGTCTACGAGCAGTACTTC. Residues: CASGQGGVYEQYF.

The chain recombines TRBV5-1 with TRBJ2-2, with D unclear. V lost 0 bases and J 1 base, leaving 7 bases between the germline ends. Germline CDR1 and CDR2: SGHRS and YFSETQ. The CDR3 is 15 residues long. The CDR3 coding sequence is TGCGCCAGCAGCTTGGCGGTTGGGAACACCGGGGAGCTGTTTTTT. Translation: CASSLAVGNTGELFF.

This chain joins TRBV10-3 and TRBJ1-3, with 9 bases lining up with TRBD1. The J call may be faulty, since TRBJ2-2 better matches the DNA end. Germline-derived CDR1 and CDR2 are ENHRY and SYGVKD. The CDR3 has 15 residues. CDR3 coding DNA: TGTGCCATCAGCGACCGAGACAGGGGGGTCGGGGAGCTGTTTTTT. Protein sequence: CAISDRDRGVGELFF.

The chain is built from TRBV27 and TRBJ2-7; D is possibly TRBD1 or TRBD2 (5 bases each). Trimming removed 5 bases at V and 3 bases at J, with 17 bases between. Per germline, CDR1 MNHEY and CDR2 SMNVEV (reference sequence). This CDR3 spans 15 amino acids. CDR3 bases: TGTGCCAGCAGTCAGAGGGGTAAAATGCTCTACGAGCAGTACTTC. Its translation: CASSQRGKMLYEQYF.

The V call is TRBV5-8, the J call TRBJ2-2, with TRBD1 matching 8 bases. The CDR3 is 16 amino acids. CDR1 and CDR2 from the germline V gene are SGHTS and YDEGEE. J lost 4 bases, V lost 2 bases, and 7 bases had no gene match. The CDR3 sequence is CASSFGGQDVTGELFF. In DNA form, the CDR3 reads TGTGCCAGCAGCTTTGGGGGACAGGACGTCACCGGGGAGCTGTTTTTT.

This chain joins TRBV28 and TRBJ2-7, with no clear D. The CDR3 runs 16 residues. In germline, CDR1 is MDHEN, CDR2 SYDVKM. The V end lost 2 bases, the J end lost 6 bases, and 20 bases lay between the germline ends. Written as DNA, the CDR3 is TGTGCCAGCAGTTTACCCACCCGTAACCTGGGCCCCGAGCAGTACTTC. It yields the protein CASSLPTRNLGPEQYF.

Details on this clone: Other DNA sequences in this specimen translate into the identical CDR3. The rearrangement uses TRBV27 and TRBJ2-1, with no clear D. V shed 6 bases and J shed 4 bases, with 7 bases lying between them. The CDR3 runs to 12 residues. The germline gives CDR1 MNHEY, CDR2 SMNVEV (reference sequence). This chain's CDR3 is CASSQGYNEQFF. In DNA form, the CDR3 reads TGTGCCAGCAGCCAAGGGTACAATGAGCAGTTCTTC.

The CDR3 coding sequence is TGTGCCAGCAGTCTGGGGGTATTGTGGCATTTT. Its protein product is CASSLGVLWHF. The chain couples TRBV25-1 to TRBJ1-5; TRBD1 is a possible D gene (5 bases). V was pared by 5 bases and J by 15 bases, with 14 bases between. The CDR3 has 11 residues. CDR1 and CDR2 (germline): MGHDK, SYGVNS.